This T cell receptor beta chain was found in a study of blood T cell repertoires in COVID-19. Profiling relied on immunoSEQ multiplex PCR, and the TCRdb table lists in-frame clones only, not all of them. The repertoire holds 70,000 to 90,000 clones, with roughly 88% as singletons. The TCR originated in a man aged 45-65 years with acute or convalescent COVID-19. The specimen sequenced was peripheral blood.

This chain's CDR3 is CASRRDSASTDTQYF. CDR3 DNA sequence: TGTGCCAGCAGACGAGACTCCGCGAGCACAGATACGCAGTATTTT. The gene calls are TRBV2 and TRBJ2-3; no clear D gene. V dropped 6 bases and J dropped 0 bases, with 13 bases sitting between them. The CDR3 spans 15 residues. The germline V gene has CDR1 SNHLY and CDR2 FYNNEI.